This TCR beta chain emerged from a study of T cell responses to AZD1222 COVID-19 vaccine. Overall study results and limits: Epitopes outside B.1.351 and B.1.1.7 mutated regions reportedly drew nearly half of spike TCRs. Vaccine-associated CD4 TCRs ranged over spike, dominating at 160-218 and 743-854.

A few counts support this clone. Its antigen is still unknown. The CDR3 totals 15 residues. Germline V gene data show CDR1 as SGHAT and CDR2 as FQDESV (reference sequence). V lost 1 base, J lost 4 bases, and 6 bases stayed unmatched. Clones were read by immunoSEQ multiplex PCR, and TCRdb kept only the in-frame ones, dropping some. The sample yields approximately 110,000 clones, around 86% seen once. This specimen was peripheral blood, taken on day 0 of AZD1222 vaccination. The V call is TRBV11-1, the J call TRBJ2-7; 8 bases line up with TRBD1. This sequence was found in an adult in good health. CDR3 region: CASSLVWQGAYEQYF. CDR3 sequence (DNA): TGTGCCAGCAGCTTAGTGTGGCAGGGGGCGTACGAGCAGTACTTC.